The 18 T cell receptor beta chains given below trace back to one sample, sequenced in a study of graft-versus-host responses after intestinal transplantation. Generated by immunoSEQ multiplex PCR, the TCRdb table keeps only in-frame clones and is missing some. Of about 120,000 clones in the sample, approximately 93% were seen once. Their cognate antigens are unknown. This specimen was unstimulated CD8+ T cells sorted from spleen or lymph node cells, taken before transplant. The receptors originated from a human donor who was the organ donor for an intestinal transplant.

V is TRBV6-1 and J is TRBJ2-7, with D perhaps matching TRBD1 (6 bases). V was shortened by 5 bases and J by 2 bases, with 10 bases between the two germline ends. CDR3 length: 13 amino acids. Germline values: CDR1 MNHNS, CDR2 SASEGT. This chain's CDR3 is CASSQGMAYEQYF. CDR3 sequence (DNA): TGTGCCAGCAGTCAGGGGATGGCCTACGAGCAGTACTTC.

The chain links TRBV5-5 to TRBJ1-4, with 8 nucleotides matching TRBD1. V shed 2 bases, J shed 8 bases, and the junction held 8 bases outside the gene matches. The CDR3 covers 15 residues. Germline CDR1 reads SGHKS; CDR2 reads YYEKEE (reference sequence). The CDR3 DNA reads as TGTGCCAGCAGCTTACAGGCCCAGGGGGCCGAAAAACTGTTTTTT. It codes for CASSLQAQGAEKLFF.

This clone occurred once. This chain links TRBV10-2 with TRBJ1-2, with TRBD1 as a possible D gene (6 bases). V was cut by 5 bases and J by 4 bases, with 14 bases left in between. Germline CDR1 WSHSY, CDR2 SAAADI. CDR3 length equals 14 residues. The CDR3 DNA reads TGCGCCAGCAGTCTGACAGGATCAGGCTATGGCTACACCTTC. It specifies CASSLTGSGYGYTF.

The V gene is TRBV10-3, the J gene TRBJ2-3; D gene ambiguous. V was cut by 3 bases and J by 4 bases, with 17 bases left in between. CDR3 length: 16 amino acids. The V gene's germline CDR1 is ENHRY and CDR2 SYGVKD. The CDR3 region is CAISEGQVGRPDTQYF. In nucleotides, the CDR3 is TGTGCCATCAGTGAAGGCCAGGTAGGGCGCCCAGATACGCAGTATTTT.

The CDR3 protein is CASSHFWTSGRELYEQYF. CDR3 DNA sequence: TGTGCCAGCAGCCATTTCTGGACTAGCGGGAGGGAACTATACGAGCAGTACTTC. The V call is TRBV16, the J call TRBJ2-7, with 15 bases lining up with TRBD2. The CDR3 is made up of 18 amino acids. The V gene end was trimmed by 3 bases and the J gene end by 4 bases; junction bases not matched to a gene: 10. From germline, CDR1 is KGHSY and CDR2 FQNENV.

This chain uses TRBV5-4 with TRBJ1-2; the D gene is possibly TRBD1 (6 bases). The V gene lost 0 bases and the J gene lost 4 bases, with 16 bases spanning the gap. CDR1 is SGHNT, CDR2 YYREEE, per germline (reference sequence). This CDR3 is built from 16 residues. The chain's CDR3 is CASSLGGPPVLYGYTF. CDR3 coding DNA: TGTGCCAGCAGCTTGGGGGGGCCCCCGGTTCTCTATGGCTACACCTTC.

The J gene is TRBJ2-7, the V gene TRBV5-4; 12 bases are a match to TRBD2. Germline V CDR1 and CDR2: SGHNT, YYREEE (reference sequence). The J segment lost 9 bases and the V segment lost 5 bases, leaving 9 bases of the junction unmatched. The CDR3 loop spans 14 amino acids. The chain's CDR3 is CASSPTSGRTGQYF. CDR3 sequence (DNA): TGTGCCAGCAGTCCGACTAGCGGGAGAACCGGGCAGTACTTC.

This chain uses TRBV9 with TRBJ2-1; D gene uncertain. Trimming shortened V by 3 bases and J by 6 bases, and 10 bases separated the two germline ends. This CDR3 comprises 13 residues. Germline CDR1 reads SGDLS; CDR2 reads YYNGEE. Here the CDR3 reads CASSGWALNEQFF. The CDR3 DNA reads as TGTGCCAGCAGCGGCTGGGCCCTCAATGAGCAGTTCTTC.

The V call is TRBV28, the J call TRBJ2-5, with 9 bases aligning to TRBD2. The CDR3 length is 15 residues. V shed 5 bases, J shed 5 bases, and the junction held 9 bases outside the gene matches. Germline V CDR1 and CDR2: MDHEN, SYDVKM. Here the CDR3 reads CASSPGTSYRETQYF. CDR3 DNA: TGTGCCAGCAGTCCCGGGACTAGCTACCGTGAGACCCAGTACTTC.

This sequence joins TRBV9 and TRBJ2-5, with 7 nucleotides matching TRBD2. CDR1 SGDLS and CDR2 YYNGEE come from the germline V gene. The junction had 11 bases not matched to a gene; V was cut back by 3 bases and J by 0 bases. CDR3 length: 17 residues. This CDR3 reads CASSEQPDTSDQETQYF. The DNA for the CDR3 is TGTGCCAGCAGCGAGCAGCCGGATACTAGCGACCAAGAGACCCAGTACTTC.

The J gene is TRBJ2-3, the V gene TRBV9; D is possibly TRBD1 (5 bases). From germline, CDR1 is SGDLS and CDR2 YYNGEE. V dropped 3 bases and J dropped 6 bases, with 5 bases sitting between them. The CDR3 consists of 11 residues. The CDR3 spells CASSDRDTQYF. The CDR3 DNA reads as TGTGCCAGCAGCGACAGGGATACGCAGTATTTT.

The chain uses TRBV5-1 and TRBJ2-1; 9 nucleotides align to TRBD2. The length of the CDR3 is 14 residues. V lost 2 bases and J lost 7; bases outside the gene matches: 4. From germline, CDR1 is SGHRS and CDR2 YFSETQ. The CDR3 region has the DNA TGCGCCAGCAGCTTAAACCTAGCGGGGAATGAGCAGTTCTTC. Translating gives CASSLNLAGNEQFF. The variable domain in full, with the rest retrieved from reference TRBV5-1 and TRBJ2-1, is KAGVTQTPRYLIKTRGQQVTLSCSPISGHRSVSWYQQTPGQGLQFLFEYFSETQRNKGNFPGRFSGRQFSNSRSEMNVSTLELGDSALYLCASSLNLAGNEQFFGPGTRLTVL.

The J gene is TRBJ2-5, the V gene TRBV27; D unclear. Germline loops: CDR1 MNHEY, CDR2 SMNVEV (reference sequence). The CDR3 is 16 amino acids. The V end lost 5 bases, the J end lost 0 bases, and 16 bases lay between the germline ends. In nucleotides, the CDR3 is TGTGCCAGCAGTCCCCTCGTGGCCCACCACCAAGAGACCCAGTACTTC. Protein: CASSPLVAHHQETQYF.

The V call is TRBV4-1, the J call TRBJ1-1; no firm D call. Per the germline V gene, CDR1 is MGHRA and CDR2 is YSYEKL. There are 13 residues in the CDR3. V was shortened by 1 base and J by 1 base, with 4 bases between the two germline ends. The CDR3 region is CASSQGRNTEAFF. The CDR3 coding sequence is TGCGCCAGCAGCCAAGGGAGGAACACTGAAGCTTTCTTT.

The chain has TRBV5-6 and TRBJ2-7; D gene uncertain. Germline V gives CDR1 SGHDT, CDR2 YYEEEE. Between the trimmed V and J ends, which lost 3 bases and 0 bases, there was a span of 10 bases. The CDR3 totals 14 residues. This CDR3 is CASSSVISSYEQYF. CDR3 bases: TGTGCCAGCAGCTCGGTTATCTCCTCCTACGAGCAGTACTTC.

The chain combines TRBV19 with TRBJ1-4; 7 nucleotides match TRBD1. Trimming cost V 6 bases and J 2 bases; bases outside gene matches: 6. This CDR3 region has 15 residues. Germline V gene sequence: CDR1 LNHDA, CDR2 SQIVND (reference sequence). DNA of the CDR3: TGTGCCAGTAGCCCCGACAGGGAGACTAATGAAAAACTGTTTTTT. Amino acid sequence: CASSPDRETNEKLFF.

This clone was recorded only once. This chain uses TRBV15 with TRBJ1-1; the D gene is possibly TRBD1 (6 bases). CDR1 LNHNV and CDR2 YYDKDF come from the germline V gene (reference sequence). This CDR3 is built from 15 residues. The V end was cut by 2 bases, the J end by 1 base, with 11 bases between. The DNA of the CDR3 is TGTGCCACCAGCAGAATCAGGGGCCCGAACACTGAAGCTTTCTTT. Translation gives CATSRIRGPNTEAFF.

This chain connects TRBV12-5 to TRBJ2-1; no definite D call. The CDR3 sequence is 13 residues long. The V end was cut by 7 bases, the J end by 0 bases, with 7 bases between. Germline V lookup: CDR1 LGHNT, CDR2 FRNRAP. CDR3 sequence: CASAPTSYNEQFF. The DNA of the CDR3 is TGTGCTAGTGCCCCTACCTCCTACAATGAGCAGTTCTTC.